The 3 T cell receptor beta chains listed next were all sequenced from one sample in a study of blood T cell repertoires in COVID-19. The data were produced by immunoSEQ multiplex PCR, yet TCRdb's version contains in-frame clones alone and is incomplete. The table records roughly 360,000 clones, more than 70% of them present only once. Sequencing input: PBMCs or T cells enriched from blood (not recorded which). The receptors were gathered from a man aged 30 to 45 who had recovered from COVID-19.

The J gene is TRBJ2-3, the V gene TRBV15; D is possibly TRBD2 (7 bases). The CDR3 is 18 residues long. V lost 0 bases and J 3 bases, leaving 19 bases between the germline ends. Per germline, CDR1 LNHNV and CDR2 YYDKDF (reference sequence). The CDR3, as DNA: TGTGCCACCAGCAGAGATCTCTTAGAGGGGGGGCCGACAGATACGCAGTATTTT. Translating it yields CATSRDLLEGGPTDTQYF.

The chain employs TRBV3-1 (or the pseudogene TRBV3-2) and TRBJ2-5; D gene ambiguous. Trimming removed 2 bases from V and 5 bases from J, with 3 bases in between. Germline values: CDR1 LGHDT, CDR2 YNNKEL (reference sequence). The CDR3 is 11 amino acids. CDR3 nucleotides: TGTGCCAGCAGCCAACTGGAGACCCAGTACTTC. This sequence encodes CASSQLETQYF.

The chain combines TRBV10-3 with TRBJ1-2; a possible D gene is TRBD1 (5 bases). V shed 5 bases and J shed 6 bases, with 16 bases lying between them. Germline lookup yields CDR1 ENHRY and CDR2 SYGVKD. The CDR3 loop spans 14 amino acids. DNA of the CDR3: TGTGCCATCAGTCCTATACAGGAAGTCGATGGCTACACCTTC. It encodes CAISPIQEVDGYTF.